This T cell receptor beta chain was identified in a study of T cell clones after liver transplantation. Points from the study as a whole: Small, mixed patient groups and varying post-transplant times limit these conclusions.

As regards this clone: Its antigen is not identified.

This table comes from immunoSEQ multiplex PCR, and its TCRdb copy is limited to in-frame clones, with some not included. The sample records around 77,000 clones, approximately 80% being singletons. The CDR3 contains 15 residues. V lost 6 bases, J lost 4 bases, and 18 bases lay in between. The germline CDR1 and CDR2 sequences are MDHEN and SYDVKM. The source was CD4+ T cells from blood, collected 12 months after liver transplant. The chain is built from TRBV28 and TRBJ1-2; D is unclear. The TCR originated in a human patient who received a liver transplant. Some T cells may be provided by the graft donor. In DNA, the CDR3 is TGTGCCAGCAGGGCTAGTAGTGGTCGCTTCTATGGCTACACCTTC. Translating it yields CASRASSGRFYGYTF.